These 16 T cell receptor beta chains were sequenced from one sample in a study of identical twins. A single record per CDR3 protein comes from TCRdb applying MiXCR to the 5' RACE reads. The sample shows 690,000 or so distinct CDR3 sequences, roughly 6% of them seen only once. Sequenced input: naive T cells sorted from blood. The source of these receptors is a man younger than 35 in good health.

This clonotype has a count of ten or more. This sequence joins TRBV28 and TRBJ1-1; D may be TRBD1 (5 bases). With 3 bases removed from V and 3 bases from J, the gap between germline ends came to 11 bases. The CDR3 runs to 14 residues. CDR1 and CDR2 (germline): MDHEN, SYDVKM. CDR3 in DNA: TGTGCCAGCAGTTTTTTACAGGCTGACACTGAAGCTTTCTTT. This encodes CASSFLQADTEAFF.

The sample holds many counts of this clonotype. This chain joins TRBV20-1 and TRBJ1-5; 9 bases are shared with TRBD1. This CDR3 is 18 amino acids long. Germline V gives CDR1 DFQATT, CDR2 SNEGSKA (reference sequence). Germline trimming cut 0 bases from V and 4 bases from J; bases unmatched to any gene: 13. The CDR3 DNA reads TGCAGTGCTAGAGATTCCAAGACAGGGGGATTTGGGAATCAGCCCCAGCATTTT. This sequence encodes CSARDSKTGGFGNQPQHF.

J is TRBJ2-2 and V is TRBV19; 13 positions match TRBD2. CDR1 LNHDA and CDR2 SQIVND come from the germline V gene (reference sequence). The CDR3 contains 17 residues. J lost 7 bases, V lost 4 bases, and 9 bases had no gene match. The CDR3 DNA follows: TGTGCCAGTAGTACCACCGGACTAGCGGGAGTTCACGGGGAGCTGTTTTTT. Its translation: CASSTTGLAGVHGELFF.

This clonotype was found many times. The rearrangement joins TRBV4-2 to TRBJ1-6, with 9 bases aligning to TRBD1. This CDR3 contains 15 residues. V was clipped by 2 bases and J by 9 bases; unmatched bases: 5. Germline assignment: CDR1 LGHNA and CDR2 YNFKEQ. CDR3 protein: CASSQMGTGTSPLHF. CDR3 coding DNA: TGTGCCAGCAGCCAAATGGGGACAGGGACTTCACCCCTCCACTTT.

This clonotype was recorded at least ten times. The J gene is TRBJ2-1, the V gene TRBV12-3 or TRBV12-4; D gene ambiguous. V was cut by 4 bases and J by 4 bases, with 8 bases left in between. The CDR3 covers 13 residues. CDR3 loop: CASSSARYNEQFF. The CDR3 DNA reads TGTGCCAGCAGTTCGGCTCGATACAATGAGCAGTTCTTC.

This clonotype was counted at least ten times. The V call is TRBV3-1, the J call TRBJ2-7; possible D gene TRBD2, 6 bases. Trimming took 4 bases from V and 0 from J, leaving 10 bases between them. Germline V lookup: CDR1 LGHDT, CDR2 YNNKEL (reference sequence). CDR3 length equals 14 residues. The CDR3 DNA sequence: TGTGCCAGCAGCCCAGGAGGGGTCTCCTACGAGCAGTACTTC. Translation: CASSPGGVSYEQYF.

The sample holds a few counts of this clonotype. For the CDR3, the DNA is TGCGCCAGCAGCGAGACAGGGGCCGAGCAGTACTTC. This codes for CASSETGAEQYF. The chain has TRBV5-1 and TRBJ2-7, with TRBD1 matching over 8 bases. The CDR3 totals 12 residues. J was trimmed by 6 bases and V by 4 bases; bases with no gene match: 3. The germline V gene has CDR1 SGHRS and CDR2 YFSETQ.

This clonotype appeared a few times. The J gene is TRBJ2-1, the V gene TRBV12-3 or TRBV12-4, with D possibly being TRBD2 (6 bases). This CDR3 spans 15 amino acids. The germline V and J ends were trimmed by 7 bases and 5 bases, with 18 bases remaining between them. The CDR3 protein is CASTLGLLLNNEQFF. CDR3 in DNA: TGTGCCAGCACCCTGGGACTCCTGCTAAACAATGAGCAGTTCTTC.

DNA for the CDR3: TGTGCCAGCAGCTTAGACCAACTAAAACAGGGTTCTAGCACAGATACGCAGTATTTT. Translating it yields CASSLDQLKQGSSTDTQYF. The chain couples TRBV11-2 to TRBJ2-3; maybe TRBD1 (6 bases). The CDR3 contains 19 residues. Trimming pared 0 bases from V and 0 bases from J, leaving 19 bases between. The germline CDR1 and CDR2 sequences are SGHAT and FQNNGV.

The V and J genes are TRBV6-2 or TRBV6-3 and TRBJ2-2; 10 bases line up with TRBD1. V dropped 6 bases and J dropped 1; count of bases not matched to a gene: 14. CDR1 is MNHEY, CDR2 SVGEGT, per germline. The CDR3 sequence is 19 residues long. The CDR3 bases are TGTGCCAGCAGCCCCGGATGGGGGGGGACAGGGGAGAACACCGGGGAGCTGTTTTTT. This codes for CASSPGWGGTGENTGELFF.

There are many counts of this clonotype. The chain links TRBV5-1 to TRBJ2-1; D gene unclear. V lost 4 bases and J 5 bases, leaving 10 bases between the germline ends. CDR3 size: 13 residues. The V gene's germline CDR1 is SGHRS and CDR2 YFSETQ. This CDR3 reads CASSLRTHNEQFF. CDR3 nucleotides: TGCGCCAGCAGCCTAAGAACCCACAATGAGCAGTTCTTC.

This chain links TRBV5-1 with TRBJ2-2; 10 bases map to TRBD1. Germline V gives CDR1 SGHRS, CDR2 YFSETQ. This CDR3 contains 17 residues. Trimming took 4 bases from V and 6 from J; bases not matched to a gene: 12. The CDR3 is CASSPYRTGGEAGELFF. Here the CDR3 DNA reads TGCGCCAGCAGCCCTTACCGGACAGGGGGAGAGGCCGGGGAGCTGTTTTTT.

The table lists this clonotype with many counts. The chain joins TRBV20-1 to TRBJ2-1; 11 bases line up with TRBD2. CDR3 length: 15 residues. The germline V gene encodes CDR1 DFQATT and CDR2 SNEGSKA (reference sequence). In DNA form, the CDR3 reads TGCAGCGTAGATAGCGGGAGGGCCGATTACAATGAGCAGTTCTTC. It yields the protein CSVDSGRADYNEQFF.

In its sample, this clonotype was seen a few times. The V and J genes are TRBV6-1 and TRBJ2-2; no definite D call. The CDR3 runs 15 residues. Germline-derived CDR1 and CDR2 are MNHNS and SASEGT. Trimming left V 6 bases short and J 0 bases short, with 11 bases between. In DNA form, the CDR3 reads TGTGCCAGCAGGACGGGCGATGCGAACACCGGGGAGCTGTTTTTT. This codes for CASRTGDANTGELFF.

This clonotype was found a few times. The chain uses TRBV5-1 and TRBJ2-1; TRBD2 agrees at 10 bases. V was pared by 1 base and J by 8 bases, with 9 bases of the junction left unmatched. Germline-derived CDR1 and CDR2 are SGHRS and YFSETQ. This CDR3 comprises 16 residues. The CDR3 nucleotides read TGCGCCAGCAGCTTGTTTACTAGCGGGAATAGGCATGAGCAGTTCTTC. This sequence encodes CASSLFTSGNRHEQFF.

This clonotype was recorded at least ten times. The gene calls are TRBV20-1 and TRBJ1-4; possible D gene TRBD1, 6 bases. CDR1 DFQATT and CDR2 SNEGSKA come from the germline V gene (reference sequence). The CDR3 runs 13 residues. V was shortened by 5 bases and J by 7 bases, with 14 bases between the two germline ends. The CDR3 bases are TGCAGTGCTGGGGGCAGATCAAGTGAAAAACTGTTTTTT. Protein product: CSAGGRSSEKLFF.